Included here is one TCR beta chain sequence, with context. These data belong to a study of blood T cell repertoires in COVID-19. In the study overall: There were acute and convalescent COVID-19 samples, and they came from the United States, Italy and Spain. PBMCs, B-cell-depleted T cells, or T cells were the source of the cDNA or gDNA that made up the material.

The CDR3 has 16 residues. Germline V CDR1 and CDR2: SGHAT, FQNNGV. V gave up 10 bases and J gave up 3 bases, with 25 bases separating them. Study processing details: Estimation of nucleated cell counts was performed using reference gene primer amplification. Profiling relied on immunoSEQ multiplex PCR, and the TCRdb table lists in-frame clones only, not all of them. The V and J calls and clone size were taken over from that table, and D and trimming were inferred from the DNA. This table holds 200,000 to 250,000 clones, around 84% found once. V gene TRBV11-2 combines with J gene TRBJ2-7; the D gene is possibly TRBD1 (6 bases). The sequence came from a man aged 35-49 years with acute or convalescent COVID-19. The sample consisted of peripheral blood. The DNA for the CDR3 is TGTGCCACTCAACAGGGACCTTCCTCTCGTATCTACGAGCAGTACTTC. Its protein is CATQQGPSSRIYEQYF. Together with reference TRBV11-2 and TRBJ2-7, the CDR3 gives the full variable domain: EAGVAQSPRYKIIEKRQSVAFWCNPISGHATLYWYQQILGQGPKLLIQFQNNGVVDDSQLPKDRFSAERLKGVDSTLKIQPAKLEDSAVYLCATQQGPSSRIYEQYFGPGTRLTVT.